This T cell receptor (beta chain) was captured by sequencing in a study of CD8 T cells in ankylosing spondylitis. The germline gives CDR1 MNHNS, CDR2 SASEGT. The V and J ends lost 5 bases and 0 bases respectively, with 8 bases between them. CDR3 length: 13 residues. Study results and caveats: Typical of ankylosing spondylitis blood, it appeared, was a TCR beta motif of eight highly homologous variants. Matched ankylosing spondylitis synovial fluid reportedly contained a significantly enriched population of disease-linked clones.

TCRdb analysed the 5' RACE reads with MiXCR anew, one entry per CDR3 protein. This table has roughly 200,000 distinct CDR3 sequences, roughly 12% appearing once. This clonotype was detected a few times. Its antigen remains unidentified. This sequence originates from a male donor with ankylosing spondylitis or in good health (not recorded which). What was sequenced was blood, either unsorted or a sorted T cell fraction (not recorded which). The chain links TRBV6-1 to TRBJ2-7, with TRBD1 as a possible D gene (5 bases). The CDR3 DNA follows: TGTGCCAGCAGTCCCCAGGGCTCCTACGAGCAGTACTTC. Translating it yields CASSPQGSYEQYF.